The 32 T cell receptor beta chains given below trace back to one sample, sequenced in a study of cytomegalovirus exposure and HLA in healthy donors. This table comes from immunoSEQ multiplex PCR, and its TCRdb copy is limited to in-frame clones, with some not included. Seen here are more than 85,000 clones, about 95% observed once, and the top ten hold 0.89%. Sequencing input: PBMCs. The origin of the receptors is a woman under 30 in good health and CMV-seronegative.

The table lists this clone with a few counts. The V call is TRBV10-3, the J call TRBJ2-2, with 8 positions matching TRBD2. Per the germline V gene, CDR1 is ENHRY and CDR2 is SYGVKD. The J segment lost 3 bases and the V segment lost 4 bases, leaving 4 bases of the junction unmatched. The CDR3 totals 15 residues. As DNA, the CDR3 is TGTGCCATCAGTGCGGGACTAGAAGACACCGGGGAGCTGTTTTTT. Translation gives CAISAGLEDTGELFF.

The chain carries TRBV7-9 and TRBJ2-1, with TRBD2 as a possible D gene (6 bases). V dropped 8 bases and J dropped 3 bases, with 17 bases sitting between them. Germline V CDR1 and CDR2: SEHNR, FQNEAQ (reference sequence). This CDR3 contains 15 residues. CDR3 sequence: CASPGGSFNYNEQFF. The DNA of the CDR3 is TGTGCCAGCCCCGGGGGTAGCTTCAACTACAATGAGCAGTTCTTC.

The V call is TRBV4-2, the J call TRBJ2-3; 11 bases agree with TRBD2. The V segment lost 4 bases and the J segment 2 bases; nucleotides outside the gene matches: 11. The CDR3 runs to 18 residues. Per germline, CDR1 LGHNA and CDR2 YNFKEQ. The CDR3 loop reads CASSPHIGTSGFTDTQYF. Here the CDR3 DNA reads TGTGCCAGCAGCCCGCACATCGGGACTAGCGGATTCACAGATACGCAGTATTTT.

The V call is TRBV7-8, the J call TRBJ1-5, with 10 bases identical to TRBD1. CDR1 is SGHVS and CDR2 is FQNEAQ in the germline V gene. Losses at the gene ends were 6 bases for V and 6 bases for J; bases not matched to a gene: 5. The CDR3 runs 14 residues. DNA of the CDR3: TGTGCCAGCAGGCCGACAGGGGGCGGTCAGCCCCAGCATTTT. This translates into CASRPTGGGQPQHF.

The V call is TRBV11-2, the J call TRBJ2-3; 10 bases map to TRBD2. The germline CDR1 and CDR2 sequences are SGHAT and FQNNGV. This CDR3 has 15 amino acids. Trimming cost V 4 bases and J 4 bases; bases outside gene matches: 5. The CDR3 coding sequence is TGTGCCAGCAGCTCCATAGCGGGGGGTTCAGATACGCAGTATTTT. This sequence encodes CASSSIAGGSDTQYF.

This sequence joins TRBV9 and TRBJ2-2; the D gene is possibly TRBD1 (6 bases). Germline CDR1 SGDLS, CDR2 YYNGEE. Between the trimmed V and J ends, which lost 4 bases and 4 bases, there was a span of 17 bases. The CDR3 extends over 16 amino acids. CDR3 in amino acids: CASSSSYRVSTGELFF. CDR3 DNA: TGTGCCAGCAGCTCCTCCTACAGGGTCAGCACCGGGGAGCTGTTTTTT. The entire variable domain, with the rest obtained from reference TRBV9 and TRBJ2-2, is as follows: DSGVTQTPKHLITATGQRVTLRCSPRSGDLSVYWYQQSLDQGLQFLIQYYNGEERAKGNILERFSAQQFPDLHSELNLSSLELGDSALYFCASSSSYRVSTGELFFGEGSRLTVL.

The chain couples TRBV6-1 to TRBJ1-1; a weak D match, TRBD1 (6 bases). Trimming pared 1 base from V and 9 bases from J, leaving 12 bases between. CDR3 size: 13 residues. CDR1 and CDR2 (germline): MNHNS, SASEGT. This CDR3 reads CASSEGTDVKAFF. CDR3 DNA: TGTGCCAGCAGTGAAGGGACAGACGTGAAAGCTTTCTTT.

The J gene is TRBJ2-7, the V gene TRBV5-8; D unresolved. V was pared by 3 bases and J by 0 bases, with 4 bases between. Per germline, CDR1 SGHTS and CDR2 YDEGEE. The CDR3 consists of 12 residues. The CDR3 loop reads CASSSISYEQYF. The CDR3 DNA is TGTGCCAGCAGCTCCATCTCCTACGAGCAGTACTTC.

The CDR3 here is CASSSPRSATNEKLFF. The CDR3 DNA reads TGTGCCAGCAGCTCCCCCCGGAGTGCAACTAATGAAAAACTGTTTTTT. The chain combines TRBV7-9 with TRBJ1-4; D ambiguous. In germline, CDR1 is SEHNR, CDR2 FQNEAQ (reference sequence). CDR3 length: 16 residues. The V and J ends lost 4 bases and 0 bases respectively, with 12 bases between them.

The genes are TRBV5-1 and TRBJ1-4; 7 bases are a match to TRBD1. In germline, CDR1 is SGHRS, CDR2 YFSETQ. J lost 5 bases, V lost 0 bases, and 7 bases had no gene match. CDR3 length: 16 residues. CDR3 sequence: CASSLDNRGSNEKLFF. For the CDR3, the DNA is TGCGCCAGCAGCTTGGATAACAGGGGATCGAATGAAAAACTGTTTTTT.

V usage is TRBV5-1 and J usage is TRBJ2-2; D is ambiguous. CDR3 length: 14 residues. Germline CDR1 reads SGHRS; CDR2 reads YFSETQ. The V end lost 4 bases, the J end lost 9 bases, and 16 bases lay between the germline ends. CDR3 DNA sequence: TGCGCCAGCAGCCCACCAATTACGAGGAGGGAGCTGTTTTTT. Its translation is CASSPPITRRELFF.

The chain employs TRBV5-1 and TRBJ2-3; D unresolved. Germline lookup yields CDR1 SGHRS and CDR2 YFSETQ. The CDR3 has 11 residues. V shed 4 bases and J shed 2 bases, with 2 bases lying between them. CDR3 DNA: TGCGCCAGCAGCCACACAGATACGCAGTATTTT. Translating gives CASSHTDTQYF.

The chain carries TRBV29-1 and TRBJ1-5, with D maybe TRBD1 (5 bases). V was trimmed by 7 bases and J by 3 bases, leaving 13 bases between them. This CDR3 comprises 13 residues. The V gene's germline CDR1 is SQVTM and CDR2 ANQGSEA. The CDR3: CSAGGGLNQPQHF. The CDR3 DNA reads as TGCAGCGCCGGGGGTGGCCTCAATCAGCCCCAGCATTTT.

The V gene is TRBV5-1, the J gene TRBJ2-3, with TRBD2 matching over 11 bases. V shed 2 bases, J shed 2 bases, and the junction held 4 bases outside the gene matches. Germline-derived CDR1 and CDR2 are SGHRS and YFSETQ. The CDR3 is 16 amino acids. The CDR3 loop reads CASSFPGLAVTDTQYF. The CDR3 coding sequence is TGCGCCAGCAGCTTCCCGGGACTAGCGGTCACAGATACGCAGTATTTT.

The chain is built from TRBV7-2 and TRBJ1-5; 7 nucleotides agree with TRBD1. Trimming at V came to 6 bases and at J to 6 bases, leaving 11 bases not matched to a gene. The V gene's germline CDR1 is SGHTA and CDR2 FQGNSA. This CDR3 comprises 15 residues. The CDR3 sequence: CASSPGTATGQPQHF. DNA of the CDR3: TGTGCCAGCAGTCCCGGGACAGCAACGGGTCAGCCCCAGCATTTT.

The chain recombines TRBV27 with TRBJ2-7; TRBD2 is a possible D gene (6 bases). Germline V CDR1 and CDR2: MNHEY, SMNVEV (reference sequence). The CDR3 spans 13 residues. Deletions cut 5 bases from V and 6 bases from J, with 14 bases between. The CDR3 DNA follows: TGTGCCAGCAGTCCCTGGCTGGGGGGCGAGCAGTACTTC. This codes for CASSPWLGGEQYF.

The rearrangement links TRBV4-1 to TRBJ2-7, with 12 bases matching TRBD2. Germline assignment: CDR1 MGHRA and CDR2 YSYEKL. CDR3 size: 15 residues. V lost 1 base to trimming and J lost 6 bases; unmatched junction nucleotides: 4. The CDR3 nucleotides read TGCGCCAGCAGCCAAGGACTAGCGGGAGTAACCGAGCAGTACTTC. Its translation is CASSQGLAGVTEQYF.

This chain links TRBV19 with TRBJ1-1; D gene unclear. V was pared by 6 bases and J by 2 bases, with 13 bases between. The CDR3 extends over 14 amino acids. CDR1 LNHDA and CDR2 SQIVND come from the germline V gene (reference sequence). The CDR3 here is CASSTLVRNTEAFF. CDR3 DNA: TGTGCCAGTAGCACCCTAGTTCGAAACACTGAAGCTTTCTTT.

This clone was picked up one time. One end of the junction does not line up with germline, which may come from a read error. This rearrangement joins TRBV7-7 to TRBJ2-1; TRBD2 matches at 12 bases. From germline, CDR1 is SSHAT and CDR2 FNYEAQ (reference sequence). This CDR3 is built from 16 residues. CDR3 in DNA: TGTGCTAGCAGCCCACCGGGACTAGCGGGTTTAAATGAGCAGTTCTTC. This gives the protein CASSPPGLAGLNEQFF.

DNA for the CDR3: TGTGCCAGCAGTGAAGGGACTAGCTGGGGCGATGAGCAGTTCTTC. Translated, it gives CASSEGTSWGDEQFF. The chain joins TRBV2 to TRBJ2-1; 8 bases match TRBD2. The CDR3 length is 15 residues. V shed 1 base and J 8 bases; nucleotides not matched to a gene: 7. Germline loops: CDR1 SNHLY, CDR2 FYNNEI. Looking up the rest from reference TRBV2 and TRBJ2-1 gives the full variable domain: EPEVTQTPSHQVTQMGQEVILRCVPISNHLYFYWYRQILGQKVEFLVSFYNNEISEKSEIFDDQFSVERPDGSNFTLKIRSTKLEDSAMYFCASSEGTSWGDEQFFGPGTRLTVL.

The J gene is TRBJ2-7, the V gene TRBV10-3, with 7 bases that match TRBD2. The CDR3 spans 13 residues. Unmatched junction bases numbered 7, after V lost 11 bases and J lost 0 bases. Germline V gives CDR1 ENHRY, CDR2 SYGVKD. The CDR3 is CAGRGSSSYEQYF. Here the CDR3 DNA reads TGTGCCGGACGCGGGAGTAGCTCCTACGAGCAGTACTTC.

The chain combines TRBV4-2 with TRBJ2-1; 9 bases map to TRBD1. The CDR3 runs 18 residues. With V trimmed by 1 base and J by 5 bases, 12 bases remained unmatched. Germline V lookup: CDR1 LGHNA, CDR2 YNFKEQ. The CDR3 protein is CASSQVQSAGQGNNEQFF. The CDR3 DNA follows: TGTGCCAGCAGCCAAGTTCAGTCGGCGGGACAGGGAAACAATGAGCAGTTCTTC.

The chain uses TRBV27 and TRBJ1-3; 8 bases agree with TRBD1. V shed 6 bases, J shed 0 bases, and the junction held 28 bases outside the gene matches. Germline lookup yields CDR1 MNHEY and CDR2 SMNVEV (reference sequence). The CDR3 totals 23 residues. For the CDR3, the DNA is TGTGCCAGCAGAGACACCCGGACAGGGCGATCTTCTTCTTTATCATACTCTGGAAACACCATATATTTT. Amino acid sequence: CASRDTRTGRSSSLSYSGNTIYF.

The chain combines TRBV5-6 with TRBJ1-2; 8 bases map to TRBD1. From germline, CDR1 is SGHDT and CDR2 YYEEEE. The CDR3 is 17 residues long. J gave up 2 bases and V 4 bases, and 13 bases lay outside the gene matches. In DNA, the CDR3 is TGTGCCAGCAGCCGAAGAGCCCAGGGGGCGAGGAACTATGGCTACACCTTC. As protein: CASSRRAQGARNYGYTF. The full variable domain, completed using reference TRBV5-6 and TRBJ1-2, is DAGVTQSPTHLIKTRGQQVTLRCSPKSGHDTVSWYQQALGQGPQFIFQYYEEEERQRGNFPDRFSGHQFPNYSSELNVNALLLGDSALYLCASSRRAQGARNYGYTFGSGTRLTVV.

V is TRBV27 and J is TRBJ2-2; D is undetermined. This CDR3 has 14 residues. Germline values: CDR1 MNHEY, CDR2 SMNVEV (reference sequence). Trimming stripped 3 bases from V and 5 bases from J, with 10 bases between. CDR3 DNA: TGTGCCAGCAGTTTGTATCGAGGAACCGGGGAGCTGTTTTTT. This translates into CASSLYRGTGELFF.

The V call is TRBV9, the J call TRBJ1-4; no clear D. Germline lookup yields CDR1 SGDLS and CDR2 YYNGEE. Trimming took 4 bases from V and 2 from J, leaving 9 bases between them. The CDR3 has 14 amino acids. In nucleotides, the CDR3 is TGTGCCAGCAGCCCCGCCGGGACTAATGAAAAACTGTTTTTT. Protein product: CASSPAGTNEKLFF.

The chain recombines TRBV6-6 with TRBJ1-6; D is possibly TRBD1 (5 bases). Germline loops: CDR1 MNHNY, CDR2 SVGAGI (reference sequence). This CDR3 comprises 14 residues. V was clipped by 7 bases and J by 1 base, with 8 bases between them. The CDR3 DNA follows: TGTGCCAGCACGAAGGGGTCCTATAATTCACCCCTCCACTTT. It codes for CASTKGSYNSPLHF.

This chain uses TRBV7-9 with TRBJ2-7, with a possible D match to TRBD1 (6 bases). The CDR3 runs 14 residues. The germline V gene has CDR1 SEHNR and CDR2 FQNEAQ (reference sequence). Deletions cut 5 bases from V and 5 bases from J, with 16 bases between. DNA of the CDR3: TGTGCCAGCAGCATTACACAGGGTAGCCACGAGCAGTACTTC. This codes for CASSITQGSHEQYF.

The rearrangement uses TRBV9 and TRBJ1-2, with TRBD1 identical over 8 bases. The V gene's germline CDR1 is SGDLS and CDR2 YYNGEE. There are 14 residues in the CDR3. Trimming at V came to 3 bases and at J to 4 bases, leaving 5 bases not matched to a gene. CDR3: CASSAETGAYGYTF. The DNA of the CDR3 is TGTGCCAGCAGCGCGGAGACAGGGGCCTATGGCTACACCTTC.

The V call is TRBV7-6, the J call TRBJ1-2; TRBD1 might be the D (6 bases). There are 16 residues in the CDR3. With 6 bases removed from V and 5 bases from J, the gap between germline ends came to 22 bases. Germline values: CDR1 SGHVS, CDR2 FNYEAQ. The chain's CDR3 is CASSPLRGEDSYGYTF. CDR3 DNA: TGTGCCAGCAGTCCGCTCAGGGGCGAGGACTCATATGGCTACACCTTC.

The rearrangement uses TRBV9 and TRBJ2-1, with TRBD2 as a possible D gene (5 bases). The CDR3 consists of 15 residues. Germline V CDR1 and CDR2: SGDLS, YYNGEE. V was cut by 4 bases and J by 0 bases, with 11 bases left in between. Here the CDR3 DNA reads TGTGCCAGCAGCTCCGTGGGGAGCTCCTACAATGAGCAGTTCTTC. Translating gives CASSSVGSSYNEQFF.

This chain connects TRBV11-3 to TRBJ1-3, with D perhaps matching TRBD1 (6 bases). Trimming shortened V by 8 bases and J by 3 bases, and 17 bases separated the two germline ends. The germline V gene has CDR1 SGHNT and CDR2 YENEEA. The CDR3 length is 15 residues. The CDR3 DNA reads as TGTGCCAGCGAGCTAGAACAGGGAAATGGAAACACCATATATTTT. Translating gives CASELEQGNGNTIYF.